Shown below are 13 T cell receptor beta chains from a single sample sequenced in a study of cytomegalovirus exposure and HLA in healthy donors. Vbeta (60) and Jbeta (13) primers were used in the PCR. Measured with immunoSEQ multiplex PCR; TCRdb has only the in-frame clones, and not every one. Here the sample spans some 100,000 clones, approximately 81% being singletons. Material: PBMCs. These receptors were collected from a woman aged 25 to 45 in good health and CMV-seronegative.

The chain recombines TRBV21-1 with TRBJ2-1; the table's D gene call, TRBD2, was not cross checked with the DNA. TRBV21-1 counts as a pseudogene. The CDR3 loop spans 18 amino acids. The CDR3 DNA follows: TGTGCCAGCAGCAACTCAAGGACTAGCGGTAAGTCCTACAATGAGCAGTTCTTC. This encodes CASSNSRTSGKSYNEQFF.

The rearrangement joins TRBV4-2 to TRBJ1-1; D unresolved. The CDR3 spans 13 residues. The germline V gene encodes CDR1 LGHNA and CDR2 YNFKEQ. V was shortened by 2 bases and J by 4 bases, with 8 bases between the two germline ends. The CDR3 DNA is TGTGCCAGCAGCCAACTTAGTGTCACTGAAGCTTTCTTT. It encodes CASSQLSVTEAFF.

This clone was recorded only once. The CDR3 sequence is CASSISTGGLGEQYF. The CDR3, as DNA: TGTGCCAGTAGTATCTCAACAGGGGGCCTTGGGGAGCAGTACTTC. The rearrangement links TRBV19 to TRBJ2-7; 9 bases align to TRBD1. The V and J ends lost 3 bases and 7 bases, in that order; junction bases with no gene match: 10. Per germline, CDR1 LNHDA and CDR2 SQIVND (reference sequence). CDR3 length: 15 amino acids.

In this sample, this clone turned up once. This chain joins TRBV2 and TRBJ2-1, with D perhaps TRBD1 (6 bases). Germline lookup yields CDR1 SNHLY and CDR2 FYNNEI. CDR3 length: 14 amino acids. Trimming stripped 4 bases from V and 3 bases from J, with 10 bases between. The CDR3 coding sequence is TGTGCCAGCAGTGGATTGACAGGCTACAATGAGCAGTTCTTC. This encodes CASSGLTGYNEQFF.

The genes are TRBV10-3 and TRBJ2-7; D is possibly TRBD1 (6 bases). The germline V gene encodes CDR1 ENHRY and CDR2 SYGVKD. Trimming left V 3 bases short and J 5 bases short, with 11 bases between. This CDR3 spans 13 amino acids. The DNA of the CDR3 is TGTGCCATCAGTGAAGGGCCAGGGGACGAGCAGTACTTC. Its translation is CAISEGPGDEQYF.

CDR3 loop: CASSLGFVGGRTLTDTQYF. The CDR3 coding sequence is TGTGCCAGCAGTTTGGGCTTCGTGGGCGGGAGGACCCTCACAGATACGCAGTATTTT. The rearrangement joins TRBV28 to TRBJ2-3, with TRBD2 identical over 8 bases. V trimming: 3 bases; J trimming: 2 bases; junction bases outside the gene matches: 16. Germline loops: CDR1 MDHEN, CDR2 SYDVKM. CDR3 length equals 19 residues.

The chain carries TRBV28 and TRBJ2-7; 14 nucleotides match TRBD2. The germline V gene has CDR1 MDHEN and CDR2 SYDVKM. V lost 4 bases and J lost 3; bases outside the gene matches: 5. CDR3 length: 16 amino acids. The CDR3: CASSSPGLAGGYEQYF. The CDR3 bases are TGTGCCAGCAGTTCCCCCGGACTAGCGGGAGGCTACGAGCAGTACTTC.

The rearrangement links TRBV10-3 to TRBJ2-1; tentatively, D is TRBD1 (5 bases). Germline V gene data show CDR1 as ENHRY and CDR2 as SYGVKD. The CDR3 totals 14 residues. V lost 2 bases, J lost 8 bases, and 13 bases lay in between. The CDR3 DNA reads TGTGCCATCAGTGAGGGGGCCGAGTGGGATGAGCAGTTCTTC. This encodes CAISEGAEWDEQFF.

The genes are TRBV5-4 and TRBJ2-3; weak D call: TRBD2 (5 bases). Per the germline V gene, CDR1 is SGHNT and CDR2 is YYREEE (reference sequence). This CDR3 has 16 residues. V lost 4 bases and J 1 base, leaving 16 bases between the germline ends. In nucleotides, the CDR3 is TGTGCCAGCAGCGACAAAAGGGCGGGTGGCACAGATACGCAGTATTTT. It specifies CASSDKRAGGTDTQYF.

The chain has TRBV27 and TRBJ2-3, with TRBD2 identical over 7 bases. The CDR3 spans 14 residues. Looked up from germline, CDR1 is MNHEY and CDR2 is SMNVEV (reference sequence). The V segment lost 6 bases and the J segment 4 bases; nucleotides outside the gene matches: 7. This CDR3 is CASREWTSSDTQYF. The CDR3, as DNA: TGTGCCAGCAGAGAATGGACTAGTTCAGATACGCAGTATTTT.

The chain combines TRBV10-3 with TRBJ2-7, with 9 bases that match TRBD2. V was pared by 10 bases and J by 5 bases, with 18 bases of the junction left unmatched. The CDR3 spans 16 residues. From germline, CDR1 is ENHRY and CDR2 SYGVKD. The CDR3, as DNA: TGTGCCACCCACCAGGGTGGTAGCGGGAGTATGAACGAGCAGTACTTC. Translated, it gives CATHQGGSGSMNEQYF.

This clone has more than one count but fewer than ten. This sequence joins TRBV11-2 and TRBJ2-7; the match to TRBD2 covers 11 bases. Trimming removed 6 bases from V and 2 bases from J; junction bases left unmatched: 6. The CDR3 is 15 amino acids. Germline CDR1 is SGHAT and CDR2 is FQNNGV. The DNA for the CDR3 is TGTGCCAGCAGAAGAACTAGCGGGAGAGCCTACGAGCAGTACTTC. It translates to CASRRTSGRAYEQYF.

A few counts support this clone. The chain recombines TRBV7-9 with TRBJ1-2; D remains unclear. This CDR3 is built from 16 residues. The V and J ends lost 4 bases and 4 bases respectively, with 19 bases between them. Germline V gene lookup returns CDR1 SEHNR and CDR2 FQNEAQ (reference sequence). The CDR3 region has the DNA TGTGCCAGCAGCTGGTACTACCTTTTCCGGGGCTATGGCTACACCTTC. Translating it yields CASSWYYLFRGYGYTF.